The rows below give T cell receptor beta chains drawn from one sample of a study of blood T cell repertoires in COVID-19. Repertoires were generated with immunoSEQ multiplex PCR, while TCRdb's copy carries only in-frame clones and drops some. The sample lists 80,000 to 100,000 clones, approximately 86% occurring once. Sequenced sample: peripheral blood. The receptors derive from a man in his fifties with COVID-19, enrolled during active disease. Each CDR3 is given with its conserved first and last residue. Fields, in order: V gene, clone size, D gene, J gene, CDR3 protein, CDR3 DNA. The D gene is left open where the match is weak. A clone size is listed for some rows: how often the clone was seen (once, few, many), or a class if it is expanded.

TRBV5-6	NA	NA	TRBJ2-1	CASSLAGNYNEQFF	TGTGCCAGCAGCTTGGCAGGGAACTACAATGAGCAGTTCTTC
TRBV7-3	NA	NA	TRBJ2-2	CASSLHPNNQATQNVRELFF	TGTGCCAGCAGCTTACACCCGAACAATCAGGCGACCCAAAACGTCCGGGAGCTGTTTTTT
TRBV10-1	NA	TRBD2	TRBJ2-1	CASSRGSLAGNNEQFF	TGCGCCAGCAGCCGAGGGTCACTAGCGGGGAACAATGAGCAGTTCTTC
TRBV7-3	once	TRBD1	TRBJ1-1	CASSSQGAGTEAFF	TGTGCCAGCAGCTCCCAGGGGGCGGGCACTGAAGCTTTCTTT
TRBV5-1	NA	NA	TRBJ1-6	CASSEGHVNSPLHF	TGCGCCAGCAGCGAGGGACACGTTAATTCACCCCTCCACTTT
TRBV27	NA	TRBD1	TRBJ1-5	CASRPDRGSNQPQHF	TGTGCCAGCAGACCGGACAGGGGTAGCAATCAGCCCCAGCATTTT
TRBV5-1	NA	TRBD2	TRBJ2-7	CASSLGPQGGRNEQYF	TGCGCCAGCAGCTTGGGACCCCAGGGAGGGAGAAACGAGCAGTACTTC
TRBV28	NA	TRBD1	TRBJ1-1	CASSFGTGETFF	TGTGCCAGCAGTTTCGGGACAGGGGAGACTTTCTTT
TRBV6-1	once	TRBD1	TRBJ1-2	CASSEVPGQGPNYGYTF	TGTGCCAGCAGTGAAGTCCCGGGACAGGGTCCTAACTATGGCTACACCTTC
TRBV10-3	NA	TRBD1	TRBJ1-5	CAISGRTGNQPQHF	TGTGCCATCAGTGGTCGGACAGGGAATCAGCCCCAGCATTTT
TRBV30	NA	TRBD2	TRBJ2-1	CAWSVEFGTSKRRDNEQFF	TGTGCCTGGAGTGTAGAGTTCGGGACTAGCAAGAGAAGGGACAATGAGCAGTTCTTC
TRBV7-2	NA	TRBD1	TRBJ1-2	CASSLGQGINYGYTF	TGTGCCAGCAGCTTAGGACAGGGGATTAACTATGGCTACACCTTC
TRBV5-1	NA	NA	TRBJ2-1	CASSLSWLGGDRSYNEQFF	TGCGCCAGCAGCTTGAGTTGGTTAGGGGGGGACAGGTCATACAATGAGCAGTTCTTC
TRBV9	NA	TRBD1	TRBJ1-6	CASSASGQVNSPLHF	TGTGCCAGCAGCGCATCGGGACAGGTGAATTCACCCCTCCACTTT
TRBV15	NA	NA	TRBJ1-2	CATSRALEDGYTF	TGTGCCACCAGCAGGGCCCTTGAGGATGGCTACACCTTC
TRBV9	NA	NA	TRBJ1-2	CASSVDGFGYTF	TGTGCCAGCAGCGTAGACGGGTTTGGCTACACCTTC
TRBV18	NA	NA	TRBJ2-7	CASSLGQGQYEQYF	TGTGCCAGCTCACTCGGTCAGGGTCAATACGAGCAGTACTTC
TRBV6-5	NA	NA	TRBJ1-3	CASSYLRGSLEDTIYF	TGTGCCAGCAGTTACCTCAGGGGATCTCTGGAGGACACCATATATTTT
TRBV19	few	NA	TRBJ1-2	CASSIGVFYGYTF	TGTGCCAGTAGTATAGGAGTTTTCTATGGCTACACCTTC
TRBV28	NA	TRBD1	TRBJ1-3	CASRTTGLSSGNTIYF	TGTGCCAGCAGAACGACAGGGCTAAGCTCTGGAAACACCATATATTTT
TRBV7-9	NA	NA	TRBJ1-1	CASSPPPGRETEAFF	TGTGCCAGCAGCCCCCCCCCGGGCAGGGAAACTGAAGCTTTCTTT
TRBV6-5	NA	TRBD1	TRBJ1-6	CASSLDRPDNSPLHF	TGTGCCAGCAGTTTGGACAGGCCTGACAATTCACCCCTCCACTTT